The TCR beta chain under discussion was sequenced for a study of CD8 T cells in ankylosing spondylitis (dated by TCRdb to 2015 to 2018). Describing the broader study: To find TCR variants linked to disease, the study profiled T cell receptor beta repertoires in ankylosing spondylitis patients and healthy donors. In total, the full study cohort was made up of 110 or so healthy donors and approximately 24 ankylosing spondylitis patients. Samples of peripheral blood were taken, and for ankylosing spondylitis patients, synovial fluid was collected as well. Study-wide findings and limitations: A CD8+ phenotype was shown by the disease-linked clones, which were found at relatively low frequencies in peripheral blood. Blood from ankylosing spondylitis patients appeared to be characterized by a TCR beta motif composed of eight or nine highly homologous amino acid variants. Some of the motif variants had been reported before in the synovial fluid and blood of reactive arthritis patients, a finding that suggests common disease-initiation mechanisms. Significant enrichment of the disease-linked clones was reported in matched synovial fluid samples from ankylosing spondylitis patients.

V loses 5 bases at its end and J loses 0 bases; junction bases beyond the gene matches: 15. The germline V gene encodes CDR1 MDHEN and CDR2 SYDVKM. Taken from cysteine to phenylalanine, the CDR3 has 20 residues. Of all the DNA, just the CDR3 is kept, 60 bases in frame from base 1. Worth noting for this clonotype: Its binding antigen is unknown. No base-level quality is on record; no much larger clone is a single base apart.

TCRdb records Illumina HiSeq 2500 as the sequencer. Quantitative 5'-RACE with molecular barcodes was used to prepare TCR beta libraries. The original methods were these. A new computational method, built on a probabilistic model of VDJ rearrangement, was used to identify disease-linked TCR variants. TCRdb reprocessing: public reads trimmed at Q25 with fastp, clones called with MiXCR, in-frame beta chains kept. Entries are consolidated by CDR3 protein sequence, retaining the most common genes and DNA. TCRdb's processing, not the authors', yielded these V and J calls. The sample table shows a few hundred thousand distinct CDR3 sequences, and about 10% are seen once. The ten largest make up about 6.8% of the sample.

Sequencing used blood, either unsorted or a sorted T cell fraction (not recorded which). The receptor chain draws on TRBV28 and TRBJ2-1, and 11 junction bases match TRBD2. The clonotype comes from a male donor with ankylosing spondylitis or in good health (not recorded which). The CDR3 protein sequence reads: CASSLAGGPGLSSSYNEQFF. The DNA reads TGTGCCAGCAGTCTAGCGGGAGGCCCTGGTCTTAGCAGCTCCTACAATGAGCAGTTCTTC.